This TCR beta chain stems from a study of blood T cells in healthy people across ages. Germline V gene lookup returns CDR1 SEHNR and CDR2 FQNEAQ (reference sequence). The CDR3 has 17 residues. On this clonotype: Its antigen remains unidentified. This may be a read error: a much more frequent sequence differs by one nucleotide.

The second PCR ran roughly 7 to 12 cycles with a sample-barcoded 5' primer and J-beta primers. TCRdb itself ran the 5' RACE reads through MiXCR, one entry per CDR3 protein. The data show roughly 700,000 distinct CDR3 sequences, 32% seen once. Study-wide results and limits: The unknown donor CMV status may have confounded expanded clonotype changes.

Sequenced material: blood. The chain combines TRBV7-9 with TRBJ2-3; D unresolved. The TCR originated in an elderly woman in good health. For the CDR3, the DNA is TGTGCCAGCAGCTCCCTATCGGGCGGTCGGAGCACAGATGCGCAGTATTTT. Translating it yields CASSSLSGGRSTDAQYF.